The entry below describes one TCR beta chain. People who had autoimmune disease history or systemic immunosuppression were excluded. This record belongs to a study of OX40 agonist ivuxolimab in advanced cancers. This CDR3 comprises 14 residues. The germline CDR1 and CDR2 sequences are SGHRS and YFSETQ. J was trimmed by 8 bases and V by 4 bases; bases with no gene match: 6. The data were produced by immunoSEQ multiplex PCR, yet TCRdb's version contains in-frame clones alone and is incomplete. Here the sample spans tens of thousands of clones, 87% being singletons. The clonotype originates from an adult with an advanced solid tumor such as melanoma, head and neck, liver or kidney cancer. The starting material was CD4+ or CD8+ T cells sorted from blood, obtained in a trial of the OX40 agonist ivuxolimab. The chain recombines TRBV5-1 with TRBJ1-4; 9 bases match TRBD1. The CDR3 loop reads CASSQTGGREKLFF. CDR3 coding DNA: TGCGCCAGCAGCCAGACAGGGGGTCGAGAAAAACTGTTTTTT.